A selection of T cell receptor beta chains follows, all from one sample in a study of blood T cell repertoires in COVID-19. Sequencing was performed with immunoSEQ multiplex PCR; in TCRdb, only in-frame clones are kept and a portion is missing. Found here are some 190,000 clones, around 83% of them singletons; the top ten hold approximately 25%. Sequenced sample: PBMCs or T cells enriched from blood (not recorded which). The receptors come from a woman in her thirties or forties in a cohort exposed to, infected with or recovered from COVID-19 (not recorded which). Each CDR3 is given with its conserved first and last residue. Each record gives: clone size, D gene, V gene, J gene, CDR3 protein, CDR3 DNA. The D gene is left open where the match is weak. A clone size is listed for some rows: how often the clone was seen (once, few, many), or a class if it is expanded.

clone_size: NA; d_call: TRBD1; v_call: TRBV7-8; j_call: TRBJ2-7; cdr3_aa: CASSRLKTGYGVREQYF; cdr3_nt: TGTGCCAGCAGCCGCCTCAAGACAGGGTACGGAGTAAGGGAGCAGTACTTC
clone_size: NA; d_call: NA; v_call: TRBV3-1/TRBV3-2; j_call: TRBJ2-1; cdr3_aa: CASSQDNRGGTYNEQFF; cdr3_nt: TGTGCCAGCAGCCAAGATAATCGCGGGGGCACCTACAATGAGCAGTTCTTC
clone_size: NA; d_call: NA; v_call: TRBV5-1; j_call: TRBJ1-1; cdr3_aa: CASSWESVNTEAFF; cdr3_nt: TGCGCCAGCAGCTGGGAGTCGGTAAACACTGAAGCTTTCTTT
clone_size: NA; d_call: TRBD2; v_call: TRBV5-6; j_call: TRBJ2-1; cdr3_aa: CASSLSQGGRGNEQFF; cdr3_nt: TGTGCCAGCAGCCTGTCCCAGGGCGGGAGGGGGAATGAGCAGTTCTTC
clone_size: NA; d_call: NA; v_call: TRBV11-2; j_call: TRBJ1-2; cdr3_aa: CASSPGSGGFGYTF; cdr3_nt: TGTGCCAGCAGCCCCGGGTCGGGGGGATTTGGCTACACCTTC
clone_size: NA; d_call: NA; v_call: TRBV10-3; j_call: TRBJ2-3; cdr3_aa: CAISGPSTDTQYF; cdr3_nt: TGTGCCATCAGTGGGCCAAGCACAGATACGCAGTATTTT
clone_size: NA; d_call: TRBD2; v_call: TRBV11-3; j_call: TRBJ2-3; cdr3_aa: CASSSSGRSTDTQYF; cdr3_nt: TGTGCCAGCAGCTCTAGCGGGAGGAGCACAGATACGCAGTATTTT
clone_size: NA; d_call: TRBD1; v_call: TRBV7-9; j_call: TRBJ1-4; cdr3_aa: CASSPPTGRLTLFF; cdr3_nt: TGTGCCAGCAGCCCTCCGACAGGGCGTTTAACACTGTTTTTT
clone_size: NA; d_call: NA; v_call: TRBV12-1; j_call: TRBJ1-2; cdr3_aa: CASSPPWQVVDGYTF; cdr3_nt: TGTGCCAGCAGCCCCCCCTGGCAGGTCGTTGATGGCTACACCTTC
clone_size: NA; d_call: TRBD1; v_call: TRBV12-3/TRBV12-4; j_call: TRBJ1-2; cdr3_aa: CASSPDRVGGYTF; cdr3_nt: TGTGCCAGCAGCCCTGACAGGGTTGGTGGCTACACCTTC
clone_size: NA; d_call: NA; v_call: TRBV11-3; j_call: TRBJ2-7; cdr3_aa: CASSLGGAGSSYEQYF; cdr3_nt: TGTGCCAGCAGCTTAGGCGGCGCGGGGAGCTCCTACGAGCAGTACTTC
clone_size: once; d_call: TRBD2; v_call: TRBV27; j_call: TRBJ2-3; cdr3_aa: CASSSLAGGPDTQYF; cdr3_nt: TGTGCCAGCAGTTCTCTAGCGGGGGGGCCGGATACGCAGTATTTT
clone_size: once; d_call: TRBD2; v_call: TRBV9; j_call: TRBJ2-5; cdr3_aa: CASSVSLAGGNKETQYF; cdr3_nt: TGTGCCAGCAGCGTATCGCTAGCGGGGGGGAACAAAGAGACCCAGTACTTC
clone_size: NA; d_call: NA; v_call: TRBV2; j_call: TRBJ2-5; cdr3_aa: CASSEAPRETQYF; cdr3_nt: TGTGCCAGCAGTGAAGCCCCTCGGGAGACCCAGTACTTC
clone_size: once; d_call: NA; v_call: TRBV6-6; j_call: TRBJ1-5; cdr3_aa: CASSPRQSSNQPQHF; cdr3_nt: TGTGCCAGCAGCCCAAGACAGAGTAGCAATCAGCCCCAGCATTTT
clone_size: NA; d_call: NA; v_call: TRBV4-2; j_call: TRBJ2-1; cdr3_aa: CASSQAGIAYNEQFF; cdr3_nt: TGTGCCAGCAGCCAAGCGGGGATAGCATACAATGAGCAGTTCTTC